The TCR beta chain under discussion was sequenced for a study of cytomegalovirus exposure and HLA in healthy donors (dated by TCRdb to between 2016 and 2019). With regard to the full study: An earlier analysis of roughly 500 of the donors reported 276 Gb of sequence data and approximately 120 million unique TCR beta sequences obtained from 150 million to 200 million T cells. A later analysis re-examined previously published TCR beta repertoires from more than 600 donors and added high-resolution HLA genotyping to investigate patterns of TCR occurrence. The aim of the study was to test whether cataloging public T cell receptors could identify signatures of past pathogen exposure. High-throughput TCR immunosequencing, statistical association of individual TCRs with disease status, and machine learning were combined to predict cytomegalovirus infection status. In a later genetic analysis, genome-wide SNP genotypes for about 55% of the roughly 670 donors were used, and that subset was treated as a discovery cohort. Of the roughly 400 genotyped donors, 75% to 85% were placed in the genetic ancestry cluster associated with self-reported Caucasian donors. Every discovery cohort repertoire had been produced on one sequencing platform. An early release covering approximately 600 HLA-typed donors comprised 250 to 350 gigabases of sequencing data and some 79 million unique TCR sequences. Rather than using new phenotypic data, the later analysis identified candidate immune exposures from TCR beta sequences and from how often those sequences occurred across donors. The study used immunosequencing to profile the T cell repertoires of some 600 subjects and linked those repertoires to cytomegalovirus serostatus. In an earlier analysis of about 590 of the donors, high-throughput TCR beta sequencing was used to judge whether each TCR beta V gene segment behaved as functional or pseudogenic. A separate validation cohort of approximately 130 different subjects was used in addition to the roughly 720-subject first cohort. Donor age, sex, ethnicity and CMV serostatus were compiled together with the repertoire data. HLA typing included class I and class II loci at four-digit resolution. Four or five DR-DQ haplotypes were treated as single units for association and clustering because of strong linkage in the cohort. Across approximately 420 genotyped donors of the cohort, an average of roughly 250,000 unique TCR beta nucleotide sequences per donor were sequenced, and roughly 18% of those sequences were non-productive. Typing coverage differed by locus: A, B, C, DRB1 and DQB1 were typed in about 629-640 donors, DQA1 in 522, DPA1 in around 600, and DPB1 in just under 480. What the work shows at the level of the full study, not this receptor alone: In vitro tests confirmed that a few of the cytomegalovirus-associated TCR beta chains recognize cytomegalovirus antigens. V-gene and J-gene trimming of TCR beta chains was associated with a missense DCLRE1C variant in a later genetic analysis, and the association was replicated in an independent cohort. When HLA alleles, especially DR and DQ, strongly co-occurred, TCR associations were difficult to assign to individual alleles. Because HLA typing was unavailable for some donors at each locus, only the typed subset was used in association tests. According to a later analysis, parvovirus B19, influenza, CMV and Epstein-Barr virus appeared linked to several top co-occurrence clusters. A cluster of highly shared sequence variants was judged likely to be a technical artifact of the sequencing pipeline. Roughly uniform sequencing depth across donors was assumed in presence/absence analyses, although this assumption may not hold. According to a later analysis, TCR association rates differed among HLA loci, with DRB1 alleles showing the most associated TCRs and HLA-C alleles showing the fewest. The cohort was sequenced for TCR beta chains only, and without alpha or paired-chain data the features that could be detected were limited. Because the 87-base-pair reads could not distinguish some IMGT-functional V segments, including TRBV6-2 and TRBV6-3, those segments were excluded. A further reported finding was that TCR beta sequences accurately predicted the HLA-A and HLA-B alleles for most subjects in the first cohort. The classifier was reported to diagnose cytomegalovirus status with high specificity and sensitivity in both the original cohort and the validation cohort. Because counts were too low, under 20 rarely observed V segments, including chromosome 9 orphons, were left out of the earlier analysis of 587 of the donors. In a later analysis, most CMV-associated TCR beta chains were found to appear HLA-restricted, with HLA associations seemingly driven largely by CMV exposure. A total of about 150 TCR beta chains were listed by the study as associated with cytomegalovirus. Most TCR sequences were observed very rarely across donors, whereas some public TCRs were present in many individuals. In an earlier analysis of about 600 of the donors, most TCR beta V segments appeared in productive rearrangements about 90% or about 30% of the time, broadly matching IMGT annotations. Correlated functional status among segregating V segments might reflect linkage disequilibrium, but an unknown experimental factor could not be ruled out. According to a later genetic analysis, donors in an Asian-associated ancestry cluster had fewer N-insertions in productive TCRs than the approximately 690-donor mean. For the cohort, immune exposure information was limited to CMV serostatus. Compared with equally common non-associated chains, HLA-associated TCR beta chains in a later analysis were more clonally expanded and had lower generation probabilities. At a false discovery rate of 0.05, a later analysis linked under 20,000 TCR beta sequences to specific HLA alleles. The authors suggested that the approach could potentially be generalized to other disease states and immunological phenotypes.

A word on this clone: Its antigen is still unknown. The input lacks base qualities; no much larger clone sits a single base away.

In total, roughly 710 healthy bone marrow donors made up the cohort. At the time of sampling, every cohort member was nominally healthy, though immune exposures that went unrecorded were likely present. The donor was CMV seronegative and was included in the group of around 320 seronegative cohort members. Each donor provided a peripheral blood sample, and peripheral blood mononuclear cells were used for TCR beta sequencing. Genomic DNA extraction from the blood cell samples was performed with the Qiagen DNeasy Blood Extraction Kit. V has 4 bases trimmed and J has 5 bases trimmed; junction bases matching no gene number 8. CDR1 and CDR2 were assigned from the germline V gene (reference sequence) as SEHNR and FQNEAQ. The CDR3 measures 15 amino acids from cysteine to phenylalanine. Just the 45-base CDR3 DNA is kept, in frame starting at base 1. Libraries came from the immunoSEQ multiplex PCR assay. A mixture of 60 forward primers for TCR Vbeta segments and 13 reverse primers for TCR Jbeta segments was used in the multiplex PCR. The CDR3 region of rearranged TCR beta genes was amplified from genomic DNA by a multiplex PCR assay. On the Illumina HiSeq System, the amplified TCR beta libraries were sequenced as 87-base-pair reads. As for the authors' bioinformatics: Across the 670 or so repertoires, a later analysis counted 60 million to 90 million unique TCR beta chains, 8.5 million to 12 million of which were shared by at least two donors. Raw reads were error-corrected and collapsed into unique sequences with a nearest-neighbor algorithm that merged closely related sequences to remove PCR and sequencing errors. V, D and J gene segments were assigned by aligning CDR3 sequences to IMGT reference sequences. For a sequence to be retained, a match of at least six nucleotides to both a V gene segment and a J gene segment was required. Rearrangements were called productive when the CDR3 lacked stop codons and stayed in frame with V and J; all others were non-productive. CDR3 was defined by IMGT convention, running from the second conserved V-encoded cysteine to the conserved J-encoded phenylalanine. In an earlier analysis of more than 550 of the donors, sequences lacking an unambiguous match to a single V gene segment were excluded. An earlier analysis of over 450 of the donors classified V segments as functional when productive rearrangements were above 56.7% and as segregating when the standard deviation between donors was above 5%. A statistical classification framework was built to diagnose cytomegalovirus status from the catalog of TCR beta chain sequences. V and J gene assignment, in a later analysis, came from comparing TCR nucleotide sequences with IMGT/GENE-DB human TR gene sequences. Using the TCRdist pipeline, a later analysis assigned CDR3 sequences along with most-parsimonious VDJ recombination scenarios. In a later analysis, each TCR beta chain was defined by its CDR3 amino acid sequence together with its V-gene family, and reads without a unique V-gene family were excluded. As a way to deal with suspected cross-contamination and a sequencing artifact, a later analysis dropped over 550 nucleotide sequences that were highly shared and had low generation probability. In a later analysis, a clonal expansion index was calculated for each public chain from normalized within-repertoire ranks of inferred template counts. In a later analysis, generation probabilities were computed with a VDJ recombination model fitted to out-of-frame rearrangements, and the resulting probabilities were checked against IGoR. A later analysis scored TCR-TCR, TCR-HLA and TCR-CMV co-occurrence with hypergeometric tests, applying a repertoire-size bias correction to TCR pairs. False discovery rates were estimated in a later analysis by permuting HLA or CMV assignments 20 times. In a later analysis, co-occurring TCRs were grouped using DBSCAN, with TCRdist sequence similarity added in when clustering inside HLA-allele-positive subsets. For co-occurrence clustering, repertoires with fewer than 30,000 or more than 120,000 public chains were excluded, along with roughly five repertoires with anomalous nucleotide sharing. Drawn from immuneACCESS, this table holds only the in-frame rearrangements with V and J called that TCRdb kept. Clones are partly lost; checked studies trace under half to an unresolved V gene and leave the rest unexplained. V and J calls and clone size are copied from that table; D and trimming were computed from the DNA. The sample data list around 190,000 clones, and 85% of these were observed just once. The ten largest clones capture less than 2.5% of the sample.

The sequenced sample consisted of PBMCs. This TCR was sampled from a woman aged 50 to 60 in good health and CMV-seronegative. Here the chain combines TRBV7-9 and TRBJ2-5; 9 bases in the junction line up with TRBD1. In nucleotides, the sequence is TGTGCCAGCAGCTCATATCGGACAGGGGAGGAGACCCAGTACTTC. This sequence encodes CASSSYRTGEETQYF.